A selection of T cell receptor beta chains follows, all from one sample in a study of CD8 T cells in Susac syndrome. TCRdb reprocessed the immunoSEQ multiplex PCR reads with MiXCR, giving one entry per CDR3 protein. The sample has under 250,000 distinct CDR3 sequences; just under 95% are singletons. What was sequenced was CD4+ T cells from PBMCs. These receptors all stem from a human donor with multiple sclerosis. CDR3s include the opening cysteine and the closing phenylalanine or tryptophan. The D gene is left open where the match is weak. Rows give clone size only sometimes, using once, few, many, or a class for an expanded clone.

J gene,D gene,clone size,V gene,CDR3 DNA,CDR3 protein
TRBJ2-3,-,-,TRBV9,TGTGCCAGCAGCGTGACAGTAACTAGCACAGATACGCAGTATTTT,CASSVTVTSTDTQYF
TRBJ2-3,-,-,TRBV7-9,TGTGCCAGCAGCTTTGTGCAGAGCACAGATACGCAGTATTTT,CASSFVQSTDTQYF
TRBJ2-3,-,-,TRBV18,TGTGCCAGCTCACGCCTATGGGATACGCAGTATTTT,CASSRLWDTQYF
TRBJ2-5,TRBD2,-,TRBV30,TGTGCCTGGGGGACTATCCGCGAGACCCAGTACTTC,CAWGTIRETQYF
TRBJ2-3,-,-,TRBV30,TGTGCCTGGAGTACCCAGGCTAGCACAGATACGCAGTATTTT,CAWSTQASTDTQYF
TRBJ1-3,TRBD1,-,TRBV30,TGTGCCTGGAGTCCAGGGGGCTACTCTGGAAACACCATATATTTT,CAWSPGGYSGNTIYF
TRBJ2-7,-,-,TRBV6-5,TGTGCCAGCAGGCGCAGGGACGAGCAGTACTTC,CASRRRDEQYF
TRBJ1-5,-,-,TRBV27,TGTGCCAGCAGTCCCATACTCGCGCGGGGTAGCAATCAGCCCCAGCATTTT,CASSPILARGSNQPQHF
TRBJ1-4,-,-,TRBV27,TGTGCCAGCAGGAGCGCGATCGAGGAAAAACTGTTTTTT,CASRSAIEEKLFF
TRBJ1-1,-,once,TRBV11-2,TGTGCCAGCAGCTTAGGGAGAGATATTGAAGCTTTCTTT,CASSLGRDIEAFF
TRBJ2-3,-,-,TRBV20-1,TGCAGTGTCCCACCACCCCGGGGAGATACGCAGTATTTT,CSVPPPRGDTQYF
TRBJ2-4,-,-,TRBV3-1,TGTGCCAGCAGCCAAGTAGGGGTTGGACAGTACTTC,CASSQVGVGQYF
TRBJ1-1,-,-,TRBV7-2,TGTGCCAGCAGCTTAGAGGGGTTGAGGGGGAACACTGAAGCTTTCTTT,CASSLEGLRGNTEAFF
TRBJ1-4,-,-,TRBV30,TGTGCCTGGAGTGGTCAGGGCAGTGAAAAACTGTTTTTT,CAWSGQGSEKLFF
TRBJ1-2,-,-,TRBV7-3,TGTGCCAGCAGCTTAAATGCAGGGAGGAACTATGGCTACACCTTC,CASSLNAGRNYGYTF
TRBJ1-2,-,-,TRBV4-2,TGTGCCAGCAGCCAGGACCCGCGGACAGAGTATGGCTACACCTTC,CASSQDPRTEYGYTF
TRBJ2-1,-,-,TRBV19,TGTGCCAGTAGTCAGGGACCAAACAATGAGCAGTTCTTC,CASSQGPNNEQFF
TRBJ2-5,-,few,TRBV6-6,TGTGCCAGCCGAAGGGGGCAAGAGACCCAGTACTTC,CASRRGQETQYF
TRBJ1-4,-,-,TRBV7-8,TGTGCCAGCAGCTTTACGACAGGTTCAAATGAAAAACTGTTTTTT,CASSFTTGSNEKLFF
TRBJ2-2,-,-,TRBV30,TGTGCCTGGAGTAGGGGACAACCCGGGGAGCTGTTTTTT,CAWSRGQPGELFF
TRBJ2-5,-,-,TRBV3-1,TGTGCCAGCAGCCAAGGGGGGGCCAGCGAGACCCAGTACTTC,CASSQGGASETQYF
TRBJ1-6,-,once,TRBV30,TGTGCCTGGAGCGAATCCTTACGGGATTCACCCCTCCACTTT,CAWSESLRDSPLHF
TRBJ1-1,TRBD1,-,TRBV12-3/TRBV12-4,TGTGCCAGCAGTAGACAGGGGGCGTCCACTGAAGCTTTCTTT,CASSRQGASTEAFF
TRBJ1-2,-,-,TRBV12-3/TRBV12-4,TGTGCCAGCACTACCCTCCTTCAACCCGGCCACACAAGTAACTATGGCTACACCTTC,CASTTLLQPGHTSNYGYTF
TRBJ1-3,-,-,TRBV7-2,TGTGCCAGCAGCCGGACGGCCTCTGGAAACACCATATATTTT,CASSRTASGNTIYF
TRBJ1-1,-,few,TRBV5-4,TGTGCCAGCAGCTTGGTGGCAGGTAACACTGAAGCTTTCTTT,CASSLVAGNTEAFF
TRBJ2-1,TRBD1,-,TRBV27,TGTGCCAGCAGTCCAGGACAGGGGGCGCGGAATGAGCAGTTCTTC,CASSPGQGARNEQFF
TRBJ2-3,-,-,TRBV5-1,TGCGCCAGCGCCGACGTCCGGGGGGCCGGAGATACGCAGTATTTT,CASADVRGAGDTQYF
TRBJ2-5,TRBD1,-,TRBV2,TGTGCCAGCAGTGCCCGGCAGGGGGCCGGGGAGACCCAGTACTTC,CASSARQGAGETQYF
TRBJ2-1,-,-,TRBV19,TGTGCCAGCAGTTCACCAAACAATGAGCAGTTCTTC,CASSSPNNEQFF
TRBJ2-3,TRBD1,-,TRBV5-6,TGTGCCAGCGGGCTACGACGTACAGGGGTCGCCACAGATACGCAGTATTTT,CASGLRRTGVATDTQYF
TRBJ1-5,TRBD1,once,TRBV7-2,TGTGCCAGCAGCTTATCGACAGGGGGCCTGGGCAATCAGCCCCAGCATTTT,CASSLSTGGLGNQPQHF
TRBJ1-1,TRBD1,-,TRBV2,TGTGCCAGCATGAGAAACAGGGGCAGCAACACTGAAGCTTTCTTT,CASMRNRGSNTEAFF
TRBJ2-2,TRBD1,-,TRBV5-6,TGTGCCAGCAGCTTGACGAGGACAGGGAACACCGGGGAGCTGTTTTTT,CASSLTRTGNTGELFF
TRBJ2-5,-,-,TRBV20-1,TGCAGTGCTAGTCCTCATGGGCGAGAGACCCAGTACTTC,CSASPHGRETQYF
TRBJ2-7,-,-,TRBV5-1,TGCGCCAGCAGCTTGGCCCCAGCTAATGCCGAGCAGTACTTC,CASSLAPANAEQYF
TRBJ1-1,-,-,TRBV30,TGTGCCTGGAAGGACATTGCGGGACGAACAGGTGAAGCTTTCTTT,CAWKDIAGRTGEAFF
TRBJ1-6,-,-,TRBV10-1,TGCGCCAGCAGTGAGAATCCAGGGGATTCACCCCTCCACTTT,CASSENPGDSPLHF
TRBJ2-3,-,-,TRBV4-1,TGCGCCAGCAGCCAAGTAGGGGGGAAACGCACAGATACGCAGTATTTT,CASSQVGGKRTDTQYF
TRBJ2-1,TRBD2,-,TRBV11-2,TGTGCCAGCAGCGCGCTTACTAGCGGGGTTTTCAATGAGCAGTTCTTC,CASSALTSGVFNEQFF
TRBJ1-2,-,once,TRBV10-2,TGCGCCAGCAGTGAAAGTCAGAGCTATGGCTACACCTTC,CASSESQSYGYTF
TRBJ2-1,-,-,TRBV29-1,TGCAGCAACCGGGACACCGCGCACAATGAGCAGTTCTTC,CSNRDTAHNEQFF
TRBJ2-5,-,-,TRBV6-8,TGTGCCAGCGGCCCTAAGGGGGGGTTGGGAGAGACCCAGTACTTC,CASGPKGGLGETQYF
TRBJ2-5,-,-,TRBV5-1,TGCGCCAGCAGCCTCCGACCTAGCCTAGGGCAAGAGACCCAGTACTTC,CASSLRPSLGQETQYF
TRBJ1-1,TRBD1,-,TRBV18,TGTGCCAGCTCACCAGGGAGGACAGGGACCACTGAAGCTTTCTTT,CASSPGRTGTTEAFF
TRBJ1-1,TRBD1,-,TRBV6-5,TGTGCCAGCAGTTACGTGGACAGGGGTGAAGCTTTCTTT,CASSYVDRGEAFF
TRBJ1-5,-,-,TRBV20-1,TGCAGTGCTAGACGGGAAGGGTTCAGCAATCAGCCCCAGCATTTT,CSARREGFSNQPQHF
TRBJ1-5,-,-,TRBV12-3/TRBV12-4,TGTGCCAGCAGTTTAGAAGGGGAAGGGTTTCAGCCCCAGCATTTT,CASSLEGEGFQPQHF
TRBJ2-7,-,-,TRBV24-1,TGTGCCACCAGTGATCCCAAACAGAGCTCCTACGAGCAGTACTTC,CATSDPKQSSYEQYF
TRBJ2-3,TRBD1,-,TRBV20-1,TGCAGTGCTAGAGCAGGATTGCAGGGGGTCCTCGGGGATACGCAGTATTTT,CSARAGLQGVLGDTQYF
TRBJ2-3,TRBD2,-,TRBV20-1,TGCAGTGCCCGGGACGGGACTATTTCAGATACGCAGTATTTT,CSARDGTISDTQYF
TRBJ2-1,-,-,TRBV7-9,TGTGCCAGCAGCCCGCGTATCTTGACCCCCTACAATGAGCAGTTCTTC,CASSPRILTPYNEQFF
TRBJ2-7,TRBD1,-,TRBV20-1,TGCAGTGCTAGAGATCCCCAGGGGGACCTTTCCGAGCAGTACTTC,CSARDPQGDLSEQYF
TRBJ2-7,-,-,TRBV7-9,TGTGCCAGCAGCTTAAAGGGCCACGAGCAGTACTTC,CASSLKGHEQYF
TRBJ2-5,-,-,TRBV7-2,TGTGCCAGCAGCCGCCCGGGGGAGACCCAGTACTTC,CASSRPGETQYF
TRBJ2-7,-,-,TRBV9,TGTGCCAGCAGCCCCCGGGACACCGATCTTGCCGAGCAGTACTTC,CASSPRDTDLAEQYF
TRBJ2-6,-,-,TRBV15,TGTGCCACCAGCAGAGGTCGGGGACCGGGTGTGATCTTGGCTGGGGCCAACGTCCTGACTTTC,CATSRGRGPGVILAGANVLTF
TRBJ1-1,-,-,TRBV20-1,TGCAGTGCTAGAGATAGGGGGTATGGCACTGAAGCTTTCTTT,CSARDRGYGTEAFF
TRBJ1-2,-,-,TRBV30,TGTGCCTGGAGTACACCCTCCTGGGGCTACACCTTC,CAWSTPSWGYTF